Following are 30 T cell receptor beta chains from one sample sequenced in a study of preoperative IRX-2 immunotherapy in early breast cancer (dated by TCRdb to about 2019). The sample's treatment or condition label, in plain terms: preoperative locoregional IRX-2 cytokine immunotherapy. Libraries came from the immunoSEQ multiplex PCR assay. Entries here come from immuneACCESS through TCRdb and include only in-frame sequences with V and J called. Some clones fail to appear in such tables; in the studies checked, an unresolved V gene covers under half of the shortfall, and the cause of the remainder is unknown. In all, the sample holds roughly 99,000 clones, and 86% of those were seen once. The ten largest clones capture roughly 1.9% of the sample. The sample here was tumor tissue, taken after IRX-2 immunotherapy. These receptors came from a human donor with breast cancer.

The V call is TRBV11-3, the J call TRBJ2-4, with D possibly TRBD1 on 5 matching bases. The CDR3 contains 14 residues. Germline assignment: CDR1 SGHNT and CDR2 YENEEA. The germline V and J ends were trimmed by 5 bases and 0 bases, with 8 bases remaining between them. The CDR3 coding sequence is TGTGCCAGCAGCCCCACAGGAGCCAAAAACATTCAGTACTTC. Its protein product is CASSPTGAKNIQYF.

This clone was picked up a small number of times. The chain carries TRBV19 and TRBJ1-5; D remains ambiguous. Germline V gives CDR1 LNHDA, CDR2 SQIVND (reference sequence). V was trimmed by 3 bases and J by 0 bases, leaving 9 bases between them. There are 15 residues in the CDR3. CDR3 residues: CASSIAEISNQPQHF. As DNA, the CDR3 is TGTGCCAGTAGTATTGCGGAGATTAGCAATCAGCCCCAGCATTTT. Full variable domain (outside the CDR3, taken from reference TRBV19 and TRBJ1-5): DGGITQSPKYLFRKEGQNVTLSCEQNLNHDAMYWYRQDPGQGLRLIYYSQIVNDFQKGDIAEGYSVSREKKESFPLTVTSAQKNPTAFYLCASSIAEISNQPQHFGDGTRLSIL.

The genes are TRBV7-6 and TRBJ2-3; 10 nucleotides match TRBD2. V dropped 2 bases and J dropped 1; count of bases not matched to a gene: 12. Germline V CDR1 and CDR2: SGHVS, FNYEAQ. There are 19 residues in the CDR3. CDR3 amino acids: CASSLWGSGRSLGTDTQYF. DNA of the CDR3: TGTGCCAGCAGCTTATGGGGTAGCGGGAGGTCATTGGGCACAGATACGCAGTATTTT. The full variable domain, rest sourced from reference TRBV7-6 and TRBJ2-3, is GAGVSQSPRYKVTKRGQDVALRCDPISGHVSLYWYRQALGQGPEFLTYFNYEAQQDKSGLPNDRFSAERPEGSISTLTIQRTEQRDSAMYRCASSLWGSGRSLGTDTQYFGPGTRLTVL.

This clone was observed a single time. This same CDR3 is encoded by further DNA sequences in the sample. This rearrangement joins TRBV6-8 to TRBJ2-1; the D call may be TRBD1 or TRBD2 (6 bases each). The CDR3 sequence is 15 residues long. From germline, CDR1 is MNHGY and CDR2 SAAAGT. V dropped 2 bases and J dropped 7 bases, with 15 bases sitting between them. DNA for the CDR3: TGTGCCAGCAGTTACAGGGGAGGAAGGGGGAATGAGCAGTTCTTC. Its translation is CASSYRGGRGNEQFF.

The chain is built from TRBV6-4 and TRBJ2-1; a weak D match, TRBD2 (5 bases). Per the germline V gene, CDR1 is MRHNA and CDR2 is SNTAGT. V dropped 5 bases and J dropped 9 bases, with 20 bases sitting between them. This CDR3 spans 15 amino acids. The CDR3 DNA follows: TGTGCCAGCAGTTACTTTGCGGGCTCGTCTGGTGAGCAGTTCTTC. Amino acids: CASSYFAGSSGEQFF.

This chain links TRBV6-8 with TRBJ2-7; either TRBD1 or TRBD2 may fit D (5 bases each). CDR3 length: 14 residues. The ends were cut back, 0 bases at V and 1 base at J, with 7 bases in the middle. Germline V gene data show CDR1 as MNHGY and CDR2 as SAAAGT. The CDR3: CASSYSEGSYEQYF. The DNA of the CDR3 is TGTGCCAGCAGTTACTCCGAGGGGTCCTACGAGCAGTACTTC.

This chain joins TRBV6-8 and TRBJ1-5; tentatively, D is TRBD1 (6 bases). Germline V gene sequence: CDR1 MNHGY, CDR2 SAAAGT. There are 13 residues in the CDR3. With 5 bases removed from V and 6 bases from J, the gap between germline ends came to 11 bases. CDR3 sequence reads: CASSTGHGQPQHF. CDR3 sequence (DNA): TGTGCCAGCAGTACAGGGCACGGTCAGCCCCAGCATTTT.

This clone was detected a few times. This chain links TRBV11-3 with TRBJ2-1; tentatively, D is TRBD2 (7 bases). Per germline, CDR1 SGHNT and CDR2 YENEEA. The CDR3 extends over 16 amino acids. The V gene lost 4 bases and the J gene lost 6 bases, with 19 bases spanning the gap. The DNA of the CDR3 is TGTGCCAGCAGCTCCCCACCGGCGGGGGCGGGCAATGAGCAGTTCTTC. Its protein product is CASSSPPAGAGNEQFF.

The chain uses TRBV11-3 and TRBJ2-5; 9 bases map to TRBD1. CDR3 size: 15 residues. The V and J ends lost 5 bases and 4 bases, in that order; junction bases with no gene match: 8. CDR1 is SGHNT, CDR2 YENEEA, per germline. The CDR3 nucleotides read TGTGCCAGCAGCGCCCTGACAGGGGGAGGAGAGACCCAGTACTTC. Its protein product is CASSALTGGGETQYF.

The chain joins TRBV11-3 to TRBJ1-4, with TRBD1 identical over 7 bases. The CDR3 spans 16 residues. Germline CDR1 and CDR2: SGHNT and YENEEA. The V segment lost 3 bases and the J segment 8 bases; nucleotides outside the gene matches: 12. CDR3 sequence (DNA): TGTGCCAGCAGCTTTGCGGGGGACAGTCTACTAGAAAAACTGTTTTTT. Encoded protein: CASSFAGDSLLEKLFF.

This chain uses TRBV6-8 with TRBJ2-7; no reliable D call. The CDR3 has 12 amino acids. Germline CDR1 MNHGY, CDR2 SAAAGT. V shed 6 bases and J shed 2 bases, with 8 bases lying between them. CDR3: CASRTGAYEQYF. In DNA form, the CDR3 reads TGTGCCAGCAGGACGGGTGCCTACGAGCAGTACTTC.

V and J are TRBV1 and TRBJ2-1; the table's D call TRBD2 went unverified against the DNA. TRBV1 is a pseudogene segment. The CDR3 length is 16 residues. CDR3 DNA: TGCGCCAGCACCAGGGAATGGGGACTAGCGTCGAATGAGCAGTTCTTC. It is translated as CASTREWGLASNEQFF.

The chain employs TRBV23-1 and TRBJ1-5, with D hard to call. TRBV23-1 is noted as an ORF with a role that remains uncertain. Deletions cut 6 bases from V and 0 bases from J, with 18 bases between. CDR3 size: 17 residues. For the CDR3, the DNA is TGCGCCAGCAGCCAAGTGGCAGCGAGTTATAGCAATCAGCCCCAGCATTTT. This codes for CASSQVAASYSNQPQHF.

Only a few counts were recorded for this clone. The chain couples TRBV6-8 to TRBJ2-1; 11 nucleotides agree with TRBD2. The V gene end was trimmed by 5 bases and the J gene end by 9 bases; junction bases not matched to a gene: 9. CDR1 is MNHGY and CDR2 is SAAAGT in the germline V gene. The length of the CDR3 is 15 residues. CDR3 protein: CASSVNLAGGGEQFF. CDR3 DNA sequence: TGTGCCAGCAGTGTCAATTTAGCGGGAGGGGGTGAGCAGTTCTTC.

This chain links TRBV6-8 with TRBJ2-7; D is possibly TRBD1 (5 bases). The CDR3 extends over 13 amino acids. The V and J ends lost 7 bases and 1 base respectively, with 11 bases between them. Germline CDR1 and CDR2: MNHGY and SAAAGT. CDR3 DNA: TGTGCCAGCAACCCACCAGGGTCCTACGAGCAGTACTTC. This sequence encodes CASNPPGSYEQYF.

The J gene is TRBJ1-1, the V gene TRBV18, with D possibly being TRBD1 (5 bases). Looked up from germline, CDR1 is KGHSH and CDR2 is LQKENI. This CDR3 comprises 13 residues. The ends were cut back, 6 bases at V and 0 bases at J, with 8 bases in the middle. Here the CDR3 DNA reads TGTGCCAGCTCGTGGGGGTTGAACACTGAAGCTTTCTTT. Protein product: CASSWGLNTEAFF.

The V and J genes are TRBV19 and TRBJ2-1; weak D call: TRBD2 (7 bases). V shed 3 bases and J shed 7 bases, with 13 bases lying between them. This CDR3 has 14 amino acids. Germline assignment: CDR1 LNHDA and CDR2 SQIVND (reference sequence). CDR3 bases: TGTGCCAGTAGTATGGGGGGGGCAGCAAATGAGCAGTTCTTC. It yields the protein CASSMGGAANEQFF.

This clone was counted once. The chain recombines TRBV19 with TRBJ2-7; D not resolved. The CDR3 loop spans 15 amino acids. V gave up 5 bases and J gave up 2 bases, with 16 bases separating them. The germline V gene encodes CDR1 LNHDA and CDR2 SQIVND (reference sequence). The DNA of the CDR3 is TGTGCCAGTAGTGTGCGGAATAATAGGGCCTACGAGCAGTACTTC. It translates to CASSVRNNRAYEQYF.

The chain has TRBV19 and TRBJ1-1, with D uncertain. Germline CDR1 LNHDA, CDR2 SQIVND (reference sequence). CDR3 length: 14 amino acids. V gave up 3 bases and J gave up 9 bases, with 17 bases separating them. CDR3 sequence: CASSMRLGKGKAFF. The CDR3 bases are TGTGCCAGTAGTATGAGGTTGGGAAAAGGCAAAGCTTTCTTT.

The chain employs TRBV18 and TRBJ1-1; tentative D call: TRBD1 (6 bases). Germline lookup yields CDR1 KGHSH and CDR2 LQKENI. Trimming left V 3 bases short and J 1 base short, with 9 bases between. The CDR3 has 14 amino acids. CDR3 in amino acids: CASSPGHPNTEAFF. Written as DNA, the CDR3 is TGTGCCAGCTCACCGGGACACCCGAACACTGAAGCTTTCTTT.

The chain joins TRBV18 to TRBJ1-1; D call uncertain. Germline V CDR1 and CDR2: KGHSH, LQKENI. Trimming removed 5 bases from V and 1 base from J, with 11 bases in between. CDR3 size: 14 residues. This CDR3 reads CASSEGVKNTEAFF. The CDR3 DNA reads TGTGCCAGCTCAGAGGGAGTAAAGAACACTGAAGCTTTCTTT.

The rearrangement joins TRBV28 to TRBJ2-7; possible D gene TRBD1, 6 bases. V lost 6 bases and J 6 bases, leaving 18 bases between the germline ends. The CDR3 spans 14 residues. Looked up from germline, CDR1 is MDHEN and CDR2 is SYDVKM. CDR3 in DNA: TGTGCCAGCAGCACGGACAGTGTGGGCGGCGAGCAGTACTTC. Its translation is CASSTDSVGGEQYF.

The CDR3 region has the DNA TGTGCCAGCAGTTACGTCGGGTCCGCTGAGCAGTTCTTC. It yields the protein CASSYVGSAEQFF. V gene TRBV6-8 combines with J gene TRBJ2-1; no firm D call. The V end lost 2 bases, the J end lost 9 bases, and 11 bases lay between the germline ends. The CDR3 sequence is 13 residues long. The germline V gene encodes CDR1 MNHGY and CDR2 SAAAGT.

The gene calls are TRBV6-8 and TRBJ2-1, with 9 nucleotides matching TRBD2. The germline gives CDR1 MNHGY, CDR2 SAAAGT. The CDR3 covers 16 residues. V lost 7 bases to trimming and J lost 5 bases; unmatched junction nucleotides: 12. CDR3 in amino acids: CASNPARSGGNNEQFF. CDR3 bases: TGTGCCAGCAATCCCGCCAGAAGCGGGGGGAACAATGAGCAGTTCTTC.

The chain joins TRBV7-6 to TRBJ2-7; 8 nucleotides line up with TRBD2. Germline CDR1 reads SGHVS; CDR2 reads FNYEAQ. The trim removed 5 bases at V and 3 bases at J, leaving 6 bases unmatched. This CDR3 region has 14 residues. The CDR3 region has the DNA TGTGCCAGCAGCCGCGACGGGGGGGGCTACGAGCAGTACTTC. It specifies CASSRDGGGYEQYF.

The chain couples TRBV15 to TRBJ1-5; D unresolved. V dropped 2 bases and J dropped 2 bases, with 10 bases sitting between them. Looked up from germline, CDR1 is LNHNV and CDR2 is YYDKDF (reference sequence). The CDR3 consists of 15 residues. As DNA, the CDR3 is TGTGCCACCAGCAGACAGGACGGACGCAATCAGCCCCAGCATTTT. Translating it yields CATSRQDGRNQPQHF.

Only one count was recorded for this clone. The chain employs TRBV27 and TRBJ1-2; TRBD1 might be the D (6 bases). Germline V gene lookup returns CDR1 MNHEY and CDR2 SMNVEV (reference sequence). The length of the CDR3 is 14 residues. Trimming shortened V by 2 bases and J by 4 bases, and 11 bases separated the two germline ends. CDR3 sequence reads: CASSLDGGLYGYTF. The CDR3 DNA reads TGTGCCAGCAGTTTAGATGGGGGGCTCTATGGCTACACCTTC.

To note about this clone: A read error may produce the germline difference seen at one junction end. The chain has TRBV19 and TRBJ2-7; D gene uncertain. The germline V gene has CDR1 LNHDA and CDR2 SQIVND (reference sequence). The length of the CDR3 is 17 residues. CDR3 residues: CASSIESRRHGSYEQYF. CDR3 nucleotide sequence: TGTGCCAGTAGTATAGAATCTCGGCGGCACGGGTCCTACGAGCAGTATTTC.

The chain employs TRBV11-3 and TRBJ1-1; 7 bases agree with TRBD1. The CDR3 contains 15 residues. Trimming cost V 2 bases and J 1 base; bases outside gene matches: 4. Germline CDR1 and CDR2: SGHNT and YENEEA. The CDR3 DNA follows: TGTGCCAGCAGCTTAACGAGACAGGGGAACACTGAAGCTTTCTTT. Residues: CASSLTRQGNTEAFF.

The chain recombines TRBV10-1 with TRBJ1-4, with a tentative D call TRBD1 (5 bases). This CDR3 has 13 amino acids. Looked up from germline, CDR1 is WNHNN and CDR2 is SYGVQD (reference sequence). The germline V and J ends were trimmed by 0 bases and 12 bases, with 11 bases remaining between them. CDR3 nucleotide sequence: TGCGCCAGCAGTGAGTCGTACGGGGGAGAACTGTTTTTT. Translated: CASSESYGGELFF.